Sequencing of this T cell receptor (beta chain) was carried out in a study of OX40 agonist ivuxolimab in advanced cancers. For the study at large: Ivuxolimab, which is an agonistic anti-OX40 (CD134) antibody, was administered to the patients.

At baseline, cycle 4 day 1, and cycle 7 day 1, blood was sampled. The assay was immunoSEQ multiplex PCR, and TCRdb's table has in-frame clones only and misses some. The sample shows roughly 86,000 clones, about 93% of them seen only once. General study results and limits: No determination was made of the antigen specificity of the expanded peripheral T cells.

The germline CDR1 and CDR2 sequences are SEHNR and FQNEAQ (reference sequence). V shed 5 bases and J shed 8 bases, with 12 bases lying between them. The CDR3 is 12 residues long. The table lists this clone with a count of one. Its antigen is not known. The sequence was obtained from an adult with an advanced solid tumor such as melanoma, head and neck, liver or kidney cancer. This sample comprised CD4+ or CD8+ T cells sorted from blood, obtained in a trial of the OX40 agonist ivuxolimab. The chain links TRBV7-9 to TRBJ1-1; maybe TRBD1 (6 bases). The CDR3 sequence: CASSKSDREAFF. In DNA form, the CDR3 reads TGTGCCAGCAGCAAAAGCGACAGGGAAGCTTTCTTT.